Reported below is one T cell receptor (beta chain). Assay: immunoSEQ multiplex PCR; the TCRdb copy retains only in-frame clones and omits some. The sample records roughly 45,000 clones, about 63% being singletons. This specimen belongs to a study of radiotherapy plus CTLA-4 blockade in lung cancer. The ends were cut back, 4 bases at V and 1 base at J, with 8 bases in the middle. Germline V CDR1 and CDR2: SGHDT, YYEEEE. This CDR3 contains 13 residues. This TCR derives from a human donor with non-small cell lung cancer who had a partial response to radiotherapy plus ipilimumab. The material was peripheral blood, obtained from a patient treated with radiotherapy plus ipilimumab. J is TRBJ1-1 and V is TRBV5-6, with a tentative D call TRBD1 (6 bases). CDR3 sequence reads: CASSLQGNTEAFF. As DNA, the CDR3 is TGTGCCAGCAGCCTACAGGGGAACACTGAAGCTTTCTTT.